This TCR beta chain was captured by sequencing in a study of T cells in localized non-small cell lung cancer. The germline CDR1 and CDR2 sequences are KGHSH and LQKENI. V lost 4 bases to trimming and J lost 3 bases, with 9 bases between them. The CDR3 consists of 13 residues. Only in-frame clones appear in the TCRdb table, and some are missing; sequencing was by immunoSEQ multiplex PCR. The sample includes about 43,000 clones, roughly nine tenths of them seen just once. To note about this clone: Its antigen is as yet unknown.

The study's findings and limits: Median around 60 top-100 tumor clones were shared with paired adjacent lung. Multi-region tumor sequencing was not done, so intratumor heterogeneity could not be excluded.

The J gene is TRBJ1-2, the V gene TRBV18; D may be TRBD1 (6 bases). The receptor comes from a woman aged 35 to 75 with stage II lung adenocarcinoma. The sample in question was PBMCs, obtained before any cancer treatment. The CDR3 loop reads CASSRTVDYGYTF. In DNA, the CDR3 is TGTGCCAGCTCACGGACAGTAGACTATGGCTACACCTTC.